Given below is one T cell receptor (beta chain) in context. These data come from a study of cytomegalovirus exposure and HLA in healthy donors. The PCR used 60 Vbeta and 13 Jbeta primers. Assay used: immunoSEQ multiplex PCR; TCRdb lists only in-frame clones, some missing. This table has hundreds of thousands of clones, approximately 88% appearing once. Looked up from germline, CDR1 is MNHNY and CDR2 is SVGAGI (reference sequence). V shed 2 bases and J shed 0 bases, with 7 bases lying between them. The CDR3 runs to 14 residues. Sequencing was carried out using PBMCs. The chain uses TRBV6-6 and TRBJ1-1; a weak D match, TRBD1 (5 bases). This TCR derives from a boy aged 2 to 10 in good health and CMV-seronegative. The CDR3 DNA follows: TGTGCCAGCAGTTACCGACAGATGAACACTGAAGCTTTCTTT. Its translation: CASSYRQMNTEAFF.